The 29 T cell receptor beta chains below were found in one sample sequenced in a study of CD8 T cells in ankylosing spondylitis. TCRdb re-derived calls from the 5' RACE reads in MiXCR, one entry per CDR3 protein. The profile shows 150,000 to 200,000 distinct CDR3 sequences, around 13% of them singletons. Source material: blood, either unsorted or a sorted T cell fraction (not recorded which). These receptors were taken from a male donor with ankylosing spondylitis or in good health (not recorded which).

CDR3 DNA: TGTGCCAGCAGGGAGCCTAGCGGGAGAACAGATACGCAGTATTTT. It yields the protein CASREPSGRTDTQYF. The chain employs TRBV2 and TRBJ2-3; the match to TRBD2 covers 10 bases. The ends lost 6 bases at V and 3 bases at J; junction bases unmatched: 6. The CDR3 is 15 residues long. CDR1 is SNHLY and CDR2 is FYNNEI in the germline V gene.

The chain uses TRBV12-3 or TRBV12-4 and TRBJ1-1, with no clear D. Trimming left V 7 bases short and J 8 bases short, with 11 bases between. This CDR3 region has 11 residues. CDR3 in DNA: TGTGCCAGCAAGGTGGGCGGCGAAGCTTTCTTT. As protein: CASKVGGEAFF.

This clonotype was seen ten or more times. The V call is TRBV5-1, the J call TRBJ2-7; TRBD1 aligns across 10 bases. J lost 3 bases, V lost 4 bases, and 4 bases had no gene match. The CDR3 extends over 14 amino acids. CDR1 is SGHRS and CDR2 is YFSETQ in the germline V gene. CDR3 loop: CASSEGTGVYEQYF. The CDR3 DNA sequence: TGCGCCAGCAGCGAGGGGACAGGGGTCTACGAGCAGTACTTC.

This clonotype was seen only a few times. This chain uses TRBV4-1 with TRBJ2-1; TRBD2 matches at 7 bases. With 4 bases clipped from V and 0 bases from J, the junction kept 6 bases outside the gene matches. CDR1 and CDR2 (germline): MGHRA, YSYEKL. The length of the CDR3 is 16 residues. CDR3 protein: CASSRGASGSYNEQFF. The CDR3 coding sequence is TGCGCCAGCAGCCGCGGGGCTAGCGGCTCCTACAATGAGCAGTTCTTC.

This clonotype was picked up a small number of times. The CDR3 region has the DNA TGCAGCGGCGGGACAGGGGGCCGTGAAGCTTTCTTT. Protein product: CSGGTGGREAFF. This sequence joins TRBV29-1 and TRBJ1-1; 12 bases align to TRBD1. This CDR3 comprises 12 residues. Germline loops: CDR1 SQVTM, CDR2 ANQGSEA. V lost 7 bases and J lost 7; bases outside the gene matches: 4.

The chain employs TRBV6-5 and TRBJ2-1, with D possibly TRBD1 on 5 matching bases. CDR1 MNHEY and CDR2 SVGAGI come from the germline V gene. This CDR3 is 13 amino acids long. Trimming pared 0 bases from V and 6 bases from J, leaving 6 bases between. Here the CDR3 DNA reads TGTGCCAGCAGTTACTCCGACAGCAATGAGCAGTTCTTC. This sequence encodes CASSYSDSNEQFF.

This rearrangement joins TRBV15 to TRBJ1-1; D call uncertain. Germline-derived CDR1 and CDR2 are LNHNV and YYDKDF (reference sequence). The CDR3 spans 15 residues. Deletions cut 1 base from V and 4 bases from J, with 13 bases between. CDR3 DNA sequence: TGTGCCACCAGCAGAGGATGGACTGATTCCACTGAAGCTTTCTTT. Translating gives CATSRGWTDSTEAFF. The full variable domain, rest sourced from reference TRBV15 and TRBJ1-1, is DAMVIQNPRYQVTQFGKPVTLSCSQTLNHNVMYWYQQKSSQAPKLLFHYYDKDFNNEADTPDNFQSRRPNTSFCFLDIRSPGLGDTAMYLCATSRGWTDSTEAFFGQGTRLTVV.

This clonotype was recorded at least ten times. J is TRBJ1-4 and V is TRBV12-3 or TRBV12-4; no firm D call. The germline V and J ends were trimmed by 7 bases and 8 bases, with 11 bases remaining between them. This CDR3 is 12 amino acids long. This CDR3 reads CASTLDGEKLFF. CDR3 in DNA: TGTGCCAGCACCCTTGACGGGGAAAAACTGTTTTTT.

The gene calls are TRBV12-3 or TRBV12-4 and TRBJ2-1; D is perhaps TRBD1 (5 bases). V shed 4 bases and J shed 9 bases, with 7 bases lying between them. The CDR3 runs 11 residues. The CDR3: CASSSDSEQFF. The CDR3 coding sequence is TGTGCCAGCAGTTCCGACAGTGAGCAGTTCTTC.

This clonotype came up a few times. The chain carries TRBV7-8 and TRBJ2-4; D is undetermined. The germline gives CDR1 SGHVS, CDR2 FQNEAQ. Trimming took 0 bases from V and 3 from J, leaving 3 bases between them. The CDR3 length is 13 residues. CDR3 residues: CASSLAVKNIQYF. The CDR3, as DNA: TGTGCCAGCAGCTTAGCCGTCAAAAACATTCAGTACTTC. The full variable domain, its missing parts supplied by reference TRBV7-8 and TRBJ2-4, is GAGVSQSPRYKVAKRGQDVALRCDPISGHVSLFWYQQALGQGPEFLTYFQNEAQLDKSGLPSDRFFAERPEGSVSTLKIQRTQQEDSAVYLCASSLAVKNIQYFGAGTRLSVL.

The CDR3 sequence: CASSDLTGTPYNEQFF. The CDR3 DNA reads as TGTGCCAGCAGTGATTTAACCGGGACCCCCTACAATGAGCAGTTCTTC. The chain uses TRBV25-1 and TRBJ2-1, with D perhaps TRBD1 or TRBD2 (5 bases each). Per germline, CDR1 MGHDK and CDR2 SYGVNS. This CDR3 spans 16 amino acids. V lost 3 bases and J 2 bases, leaving 14 bases between the germline ends. The entire variable domain, with the rest obtained from reference TRBV25-1 and TRBJ2-1, is as follows: EADIYQTPRYLVIGTGKKITLECSQTMGHDKMYWYQQDPGMELHLIHYSYGVNSTEKGDLSSESTVSRIRTEHFPLTLESARPSHTSQYLCASSDLTGTPYNEQFFGPGTRLTVL.

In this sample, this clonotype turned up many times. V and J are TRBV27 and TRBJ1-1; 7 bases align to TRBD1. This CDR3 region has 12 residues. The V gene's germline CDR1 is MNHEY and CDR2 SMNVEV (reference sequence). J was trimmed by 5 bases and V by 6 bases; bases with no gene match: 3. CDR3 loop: CASRNRGTEAFF. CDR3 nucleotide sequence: TGTGCCAGCAGGAACAGGGGAACTGAAGCTTTCTTT.

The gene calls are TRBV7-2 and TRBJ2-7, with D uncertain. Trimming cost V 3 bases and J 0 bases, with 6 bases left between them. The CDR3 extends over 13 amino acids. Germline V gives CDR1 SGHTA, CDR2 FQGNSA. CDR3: CASSFPVSYEQYF. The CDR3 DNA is TGTGCCAGCAGCTTTCCGGTCTCCTACGAGCAGTACTTC.

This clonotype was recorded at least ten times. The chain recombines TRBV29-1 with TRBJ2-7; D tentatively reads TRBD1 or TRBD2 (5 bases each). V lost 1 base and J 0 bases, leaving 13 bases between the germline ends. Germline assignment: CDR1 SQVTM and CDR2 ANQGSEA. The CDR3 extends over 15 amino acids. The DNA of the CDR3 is TGCAGCGTTGAAGTCTCCGGGGCAGCCTCCTACGAGCAGTACTTC. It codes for CSVEVSGAASYEQYF.

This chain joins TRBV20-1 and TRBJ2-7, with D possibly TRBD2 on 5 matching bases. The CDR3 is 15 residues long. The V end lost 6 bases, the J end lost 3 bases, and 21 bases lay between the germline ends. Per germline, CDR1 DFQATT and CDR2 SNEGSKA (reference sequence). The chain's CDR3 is CSAQPLSAENYEQYF. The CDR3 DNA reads TGCAGTGCCCAGCCGTTATCAGCGGAAAACTACGAGCAGTACTTC.

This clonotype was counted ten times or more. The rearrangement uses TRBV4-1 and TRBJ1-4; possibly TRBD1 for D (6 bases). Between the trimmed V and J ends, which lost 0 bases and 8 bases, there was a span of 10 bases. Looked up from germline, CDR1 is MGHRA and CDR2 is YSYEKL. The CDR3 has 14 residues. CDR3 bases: TGCGCCAGCAGCCAAGAGCCAGGGGAAGAAAAACTGTTTTTT. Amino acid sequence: CASSQEPGEEKLFF.

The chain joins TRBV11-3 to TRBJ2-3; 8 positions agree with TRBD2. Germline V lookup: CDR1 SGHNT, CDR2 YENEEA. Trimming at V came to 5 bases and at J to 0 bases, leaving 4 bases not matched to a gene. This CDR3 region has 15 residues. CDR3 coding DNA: TGTGCCAGCAGCGACCGCGGGGGGAGCACAGATACGCAGTATTTT. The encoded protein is CASSDRGGSTDTQYF.

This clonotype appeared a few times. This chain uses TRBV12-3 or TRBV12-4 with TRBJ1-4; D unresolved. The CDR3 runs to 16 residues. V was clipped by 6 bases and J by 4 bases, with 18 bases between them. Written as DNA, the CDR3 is TGTGCCAGCAGCCCCCGGTTCGGACCAGATAATGAAAAACTGTTTTTT. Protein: CASSPRFGPDNEKLFF.

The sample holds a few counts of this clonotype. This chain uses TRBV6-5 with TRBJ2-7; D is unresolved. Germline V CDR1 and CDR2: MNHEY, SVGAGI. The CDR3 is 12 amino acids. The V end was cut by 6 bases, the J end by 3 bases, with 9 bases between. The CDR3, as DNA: TGTGCCAGCAGCGCAGGAAACTACGAGCAGTACTTC. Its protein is CASSAGNYEQYF.

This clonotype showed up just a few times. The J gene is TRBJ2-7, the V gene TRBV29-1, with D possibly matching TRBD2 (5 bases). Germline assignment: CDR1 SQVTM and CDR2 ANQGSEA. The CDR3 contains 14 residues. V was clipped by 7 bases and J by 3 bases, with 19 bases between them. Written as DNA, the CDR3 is TGCAGCGCTCGGGGAACAGAGAAATACTACGAGCAGTACTTC. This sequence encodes CSARGTEKYYEQYF.

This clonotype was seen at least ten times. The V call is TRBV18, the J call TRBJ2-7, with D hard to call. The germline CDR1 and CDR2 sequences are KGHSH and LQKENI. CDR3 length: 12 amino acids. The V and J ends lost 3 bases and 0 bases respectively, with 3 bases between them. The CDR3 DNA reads TGTGCCAGCTCACCCGACTCCTACGAGCAGTACTTC. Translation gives CASSPDSYEQYF.

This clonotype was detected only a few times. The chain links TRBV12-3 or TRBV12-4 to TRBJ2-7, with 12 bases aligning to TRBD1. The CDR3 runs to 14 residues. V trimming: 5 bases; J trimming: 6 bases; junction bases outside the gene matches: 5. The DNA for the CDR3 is TGTGCCAGCAGTCTCCGGGACAGGGGGCTCGAGCAGTACTTC. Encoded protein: CASSLRDRGLEQYF.

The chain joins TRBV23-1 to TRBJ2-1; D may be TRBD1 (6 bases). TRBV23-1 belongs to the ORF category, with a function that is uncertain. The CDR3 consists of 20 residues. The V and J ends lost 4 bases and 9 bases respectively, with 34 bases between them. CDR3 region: CASSLHVGTFTSPPVCEQFF. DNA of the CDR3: TGCGCCAGCAGTCTCCACGTGGGGACATTTACTAGTCCCCCGGTCTGTGAGCAGTTCTTC.

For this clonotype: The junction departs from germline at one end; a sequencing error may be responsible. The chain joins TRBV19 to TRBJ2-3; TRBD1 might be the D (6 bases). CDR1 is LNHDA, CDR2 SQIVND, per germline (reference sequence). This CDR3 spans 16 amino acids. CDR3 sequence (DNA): TGTGCCACTAGTCCACAGGGAGAAGAGGCATGGGATACGCAGTATTTT. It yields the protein CATSPQGEEAWDTQYF. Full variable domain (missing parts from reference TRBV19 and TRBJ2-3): DGGITQSPKYLFRKEGQNVTLSCEQNLNHDAMYWYRQDPGQGLRLIYYSQIVNDFQKGDIAEGYSVSREKKESFPLTVTSAQKNPTAFYLCATSPQGEEAWDTQYFGPGTRLTVL.

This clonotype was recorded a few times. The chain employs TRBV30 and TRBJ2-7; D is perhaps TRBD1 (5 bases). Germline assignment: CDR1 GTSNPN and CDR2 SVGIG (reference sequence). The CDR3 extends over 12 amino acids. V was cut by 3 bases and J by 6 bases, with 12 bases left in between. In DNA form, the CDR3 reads TGTGCCTGGAGCAGTACAGGCCTCGAGCAGTACTTC. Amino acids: CAWSSTGLEQYF.

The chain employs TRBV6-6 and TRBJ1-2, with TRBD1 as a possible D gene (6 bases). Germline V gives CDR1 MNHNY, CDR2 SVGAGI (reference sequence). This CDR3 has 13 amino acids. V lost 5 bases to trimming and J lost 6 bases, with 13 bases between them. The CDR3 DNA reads TGTGCCAGCAGTCGACGGGACATCGATGGCTACACCTTC. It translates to CASSRRDIDGYTF.

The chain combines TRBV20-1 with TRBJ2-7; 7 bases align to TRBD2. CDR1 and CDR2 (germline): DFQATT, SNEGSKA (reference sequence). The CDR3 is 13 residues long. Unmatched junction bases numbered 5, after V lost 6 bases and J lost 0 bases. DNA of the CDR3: TGCAGTGCAACTAGCGTCTTCTCCTACGAGCAGTACTTC. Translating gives CSATSVFSYEQYF.

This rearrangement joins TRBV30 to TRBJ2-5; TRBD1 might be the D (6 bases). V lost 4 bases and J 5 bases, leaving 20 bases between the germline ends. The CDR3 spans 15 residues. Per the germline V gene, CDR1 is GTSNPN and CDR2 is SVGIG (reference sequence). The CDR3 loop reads CAWTLGAAVLETQYF. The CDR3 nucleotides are TGTGCCTGGACGTTGGGGGCCGCGGTTCTGGAGACCCAGTACTTC.

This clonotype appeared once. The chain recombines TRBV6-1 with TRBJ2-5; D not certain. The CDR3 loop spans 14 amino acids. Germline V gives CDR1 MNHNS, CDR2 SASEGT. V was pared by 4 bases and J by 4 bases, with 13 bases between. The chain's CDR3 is CASSVGALSETQYF. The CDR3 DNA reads TGTGCCAGCAGTGTCGGCGCCCTCTCAGAGACCCAGTACTTC.